The next 5 T cell receptor beta chains were all read from a single sample in a study of Ad26.COV2.S vaccination and SARS-CoV-2 variants. Treatment of the sample: about 20 received Ad26.COV2.S at low or high dose, single or two shots; several received placebo; per-sample allocation not given. Day 63 following the first vaccine or placebo injection was when the samples were taken. TCRdb keeps only in-frame clones here, not all; method: immunoSEQ multiplex PCR. This repertoire shows 300,000 to 350,000 clones, 90% found once; its top ten account for 4.5% to 7%. This specimen consisted of peripheral blood, obtained in a trial of Ad26.COV2.S vaccine versus placebo. The receptors come from a person between 18 and 65 years old who received the Ad26.COV2.S COVID-19 vaccine or a placebo.

The chain uses TRBV6-2 or TRBV6-3 and TRBJ2-1; D is unresolved. V dropped 6 bases and J dropped 0 bases, with 9 bases sitting between them. This CDR3 spans 14 amino acids. The germline CDR1 and CDR2 sequences are MNHEY and SVGEGT. The CDR3 here is CASSRGSSYNEQFF. The CDR3 coding sequence is TGTGCCAGCAGCCGCGGAAGCTCCTACAATGAGCAGTTCTTC.

In this sample, this clone turned up once. The genes are TRBV6-2 or TRBV6-3 and TRBJ1-5, with unresolved D. The germline V gene encodes CDR1 MNHEY and CDR2 SVGEGT. CDR3 length equals 16 residues. Trimming shortened V by 0 bases and J by 2 bases, and 11 bases separated the two germline ends. This CDR3 is CASSYSSLEGNQPQHF. DNA of the CDR3: TGTGCCAGCAGTTACTCGAGTCTCGAGGGCAATCAGCCCCAGCATTTT.

The sample holds a few counts of this clone. V usage is TRBV3-1 (or the pseudogene TRBV3-2) and J usage is TRBJ1-2; TRBD1 aligns across 7 bases. This CDR3 contains 15 residues. Trimming at V came to 3 bases and at J to 2 bases, leaving 6 bases not matched to a gene. Germline-derived CDR1 and CDR2 are LGHDT and YNNKEL (reference sequence). CDR3 bases: TGTGCCAGCAGCCACGGGACAGAAACCAACTATGGCTACACCTTC. Translation gives CASSHGTETNYGYTF.

The CDR3 coding sequence is TGTGCCACCAGCAGAGTTACAGGGGGCTATGAAGCTTTCTTT. This gives the protein CATSRVTGGYEAFF. The chain joins TRBV15 to TRBJ1-1; TRBD1 matches at 9 bases. The CDR3 runs 14 residues. V was clipped by 1 base and J by 7 bases; unmatched bases: 4. Germline V gene data show CDR1 as LNHNV and CDR2 as YYDKDF (reference sequence).

This clone was observed once. The J gene is TRBJ2-5, the V gene TRBV15; the match to TRBD2 covers 8 bases. Germline CDR1 is LNHNV and CDR2 is YYDKDF (reference sequence). This CDR3 is built from 15 residues. V lost 0 bases and J lost 4; bases outside the gene matches: 4. In DNA form, the CDR3 reads TGTGCCACCAGCAGAGATCGGGGGGGCGGAGAGACCCAGTACTTC. Its translation: CATSRDRGGGETQYF.